The entry that follows covers one TCR beta chain sequence. Its specificity is unknown. The data were taken from a study of T cell responses to AZD1222 COVID-19 vaccine. Across the whole study: Second-dose groups at about 4 or about 12 weeks were pooled. Study conclusions and caveats: Donor demographics were predominantly white British with a female majority; clonal diversity may be underestimated. It was only six AZD1222 recipients who were seropositive at baseline. Compared with day 0, the breadth and depth of the Spike-specific TCR repertoire rose significantly after two doses of AZD1222.

Looked up from germline, CDR1 is SGHAT and CDR2 is FQNNGV. Trimming took off 8 bases at V and 3 bases at J, with 17 bases between the two ends. CDR3 length: 15 residues. TCRdb's copy holds only in-frame clones and misses some; the assay was immunoSEQ multiplex PCR. This sample has about 160,000 clones, with 94% found just once. J is TRBJ2-1 and V is TRBV11-2; the D gene is possibly TRBD2 (6 bases). The receptor was derived from an adult in good health. Sequencing used peripheral blood, obtained on day 0 of AZD1222 vaccination. This chain's CDR3 is CASRGIGGLYNEQFF. CDR3 DNA: TGTGCCAGCCGCGGGATCGGGGGTCTCTACAATGAGCAGTTCTTC.